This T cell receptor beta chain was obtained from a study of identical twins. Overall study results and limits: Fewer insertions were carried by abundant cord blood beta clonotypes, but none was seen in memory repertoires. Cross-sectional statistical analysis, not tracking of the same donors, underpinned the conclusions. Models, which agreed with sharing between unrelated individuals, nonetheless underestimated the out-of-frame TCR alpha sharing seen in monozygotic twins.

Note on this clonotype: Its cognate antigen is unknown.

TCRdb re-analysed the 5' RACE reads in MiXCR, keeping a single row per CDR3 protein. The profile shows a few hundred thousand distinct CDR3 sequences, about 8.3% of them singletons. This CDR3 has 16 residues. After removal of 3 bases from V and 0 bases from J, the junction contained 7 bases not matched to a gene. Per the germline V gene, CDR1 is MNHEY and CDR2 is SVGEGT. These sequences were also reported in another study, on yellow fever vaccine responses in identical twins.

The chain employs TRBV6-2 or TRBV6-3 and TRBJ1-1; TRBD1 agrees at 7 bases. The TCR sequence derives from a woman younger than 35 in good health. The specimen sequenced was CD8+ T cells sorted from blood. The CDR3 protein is CASSYEQGVMNTEAFF. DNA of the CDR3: TGTGCCAGCAGTTATGAGCAGGGGGTGATGAACACTGAAGCTTTCTTT.